The T cell receptor (beta chain) described here comes from a study of cytomegalovirus exposure and HLA in healthy donors. This CDR3 contains 14 residues. Looked up from germline, CDR1 is SEHNR and CDR2 is FQNEAQ (reference sequence). J was trimmed by 7 bases and V by 1 base; bases with no gene match: 1. The PCR contained 60 Vbeta and 13 Jbeta primers. Some clones are missing from TCRdb's copy, which holds only in-frame ones; the method was immunoSEQ multiplex PCR. The table includes roughly 100,000 clones, around three quarters detected once. This receptor was taken from a boy aged 5 to 17 in good health and CMV-seronegative. This chain uses TRBV7-9 with TRBJ1-2; 12 nucleotides match TRBD1. Sequencing was done on a sample of PBMCs. The CDR3 spells CASSLGDRGLGYTF. The CDR3 region has the DNA TGTGCCAGCAGCTTAGGGGACAGGGGGCTTGGCTACACCTTC. The full variable domain, with the rest looked up from reference TRBV7-9 and TRBJ1-2, is DTGVSQNPRHKITKRGQNVTFRCDPISEHNRLYWYRQTLGQGPEFLTYFQNEAQLEKSRLLSDRFSAERPKGSFSTLEIQRTEQGDSAMYLCASSLGDRGLGYTFGSGTRLTVV.